This is a list of T cell receptor beta chains from one sample in a study of control samples from healthy donors and cancer patients. Generated by immunoSEQ multiplex PCR, the TCRdb table keeps only in-frame clones and is missing some. The profile covers 150,000 to 200,000 clones, with around 92% appearing a single time and just over 2% taken by the ten largest. The specimen sequenced was blood. These receptor sequences come from a woman aged 40 to 55 in good health. Both conserved end residues are part of each CDR3. Each record gives: clone size, J gene, D gene, V gene, CDR3 protein, CDR3 DNA. The D gene is left open where the match is weak. Size is omitted from some rows. Given values are once, few, many or a class for expanded clones.

>NA|TRBJ1-2|NA|TRBV10-1
CASSEVAGDLYGYTF
TGCGCCAGCAGTGAGGTTGCAGGGGATCTCTATGGCTACACCTTC
>NA|TRBJ1-4|TRBD1|TRBV2
CASSELGQGGNGKLFF
TGTGCCAGCAGTGAATTAGGGCAGGGGGGGAATGGAAAACTGTTTTTT
>few|TRBJ2-7|TRBD1|TRBV6-6
CASSFGTGNEQYF
TGTGCCAGCAGTTTCGGGACAGGGAACGAGCAGTACTTC
>NA|TRBJ2-2|TRBD2|TRBV2
CASSTGTTNTGELFF
TGTGCCAGCAGTACCGGGACTACGAACACCGGGGAGCTGTTTTTT
>NA|TRBJ1-3|NA|TRBV3-1/TRBV3-2
CASSQAGQTSGNTIYF
TGTGCCAGCAGCCAAGCCGGGCAGACGTCTGGAAACACCATATATTTT
>once|TRBJ2-7|NA|TRBV29-1
CSVRTEKDEQYF
TGCAGCGTGAGGACCGAGAAAGACGAGCAGTACTTC
>NA|TRBJ2-6|NA|TRBV9
CASSVSGETGANVLTF
TGTGCCAGCAGCGTATCCGGGGAGACTGGGGCCAACGTCCTGACTTTC
>NA|TRBJ2-1|TRBD2|TRBV11-3
CASSSPSGGYNEQFF
TGTGCCAGCAGCTCCCCTAGCGGGGGGTACAATGAGCAGTTCTTC
>NA|TRBJ2-1|TRBD2|TRBV7-2
CASSPTGLAGGQNQFF
TGTGCCAGCAGCCCGACGGGACTAGCGGGGGGGCAGAATCAGTTCTTC
>NA|TRBJ2-7|NA|TRBV7-3
CASSLGGTAYEQYF
TGTGCCAGCAGCTTAGGGGGGACGGCTTACGAGCAGTACTTC
>once|TRBJ2-1|TRBD2|TRBV5-1
CATREAPGGNEQFF
TGCGCCACTCGGGAGGCGCCGGGGGGGAATGAGCAGTTCTTC
>NA|TRBJ2-5|TRBD2|TRBV3-1/TRBV3-2
CASSEGLAEETQYF
TGTGCCAGCAGCGAAGGACTAGCGGAAGAGACCCAGTACTTC
>NA|TRBJ1-5|NA|TRBV28
CASRTGDQPQHF
TGTGCCAGCAGGACAGGAGATCAGCCCCAGCATTTT
>NA|TRBJ2-5|TRBD1|TRBV29-1
CSVELTGKTQYF
TGCAGCGTTGAGTTGACAGGGAAGACCCAGTACTTC
>NA|TRBJ1-5|TRBD1|TRBV7-9
CASSPGQGQGQPQHF
TGTGCCAGCAGCCCAGGACAGGGGCAGGGTCAGCCCCAGCATTTT
>NA|TRBJ1-2|TRBD1|TRBV6-1
CASRGSRTGQISGYTF
TGTGCCAGCCGTGGTTCCCGAACGGGACAGATCTCCGGCTACACCTTC
>NA|TRBJ2-5|TRBD1|TRBV5-4
CASSLTGAQETQYF
TGTGCCAGCAGCTTGACAGGGGCTCAAGAGACCCAGTACTTC
>NA|TRBJ2-7|NA|TRBV20-1
CSASRSGGNEQYF
TGCAGTGCTAGTCGAAGTGGGGGAAACGAGCAGTACTTC
>NA|TRBJ2-7|TRBD1|TRBV18
CASSPSGTGNYEQYF
TGTGCCAGCTCACCGTCCGGGACAGGGAACTACGAGCAGTACTTC
>NA|TRBJ1-1|NA|TRBV12-5
CASGHRTENTEAFF
TGTGCTAGTGGTCACCGGACGGAAAACACTGAAGCTTTCTTT
>NA|TRBJ1-1|TRBD1|TRBV5-5
CASNGEGASVTEAFF
TGTGCCAGCAACGGTGAGGGGGCGAGTGTTACTGAAGCTTTCTTT
>NA|TRBJ2-1|TRBD2|TRBV18
CASSPQRTSGGAGNEQFF
TGTGCCAGCTCACCCCAGCGGACTAGCGGGGGGGCGGGCAATGAGCAGTTCTTC
>NA|TRBJ1-1|NA|TRBV6-5
CASSYGPATEAFF
TGTGCCAGCAGTTACGGCCCAGCAACTGAAGCTTTCTTT
>once|TRBJ1-2|TRBD1|TRBV28
CASSRTGNYGYTF
TGTGCCAGCAGTCGGACAGGGAACTATGGCTACACCTTC
>NA|TRBJ1-1|NA|TRBV5-1
CASSPRGTEAFF
TGCGCCAGCAGTCCGAGAGGCACTGAAGCTTTCTTT
>NA|TRBJ2-7|TRBD1|TRBV2
CASSEWTGPYEQYF
TGTGCCAGCAGTGAATGGACAGGGCCCTACGAGCAGTACTTC
>NA|TRBJ2-3|NA|TRBV18
CASSRDSTDTQYF
TGTGCCAGCTCACGGGACAGCACAGATACGCAGTATTTT
>NA|TRBJ1-1|NA|TRBV19
CASSDFNTEAFF
TGTGCCAGTAGCGATTTTAACACTGAAGCTTTCTTT
>NA|TRBJ2-3|NA|TRBV20-1
CSASGTQGLLDTQYF
TGCAGTGCTAGTGGAACACAGGGATTGTTAGATACGCAGTATTTT
>NA|TRBJ1-2|TRBD1|TRBV7-2
CASSLVEGDSLPYGYTF
TGTGCCAGCAGCTTAGTTGAGGGGGACAGTTTACCCTATGGCTACACCTTC
>NA|TRBJ1-2|NA|TRBV9
CASTSNQGGRGYTF
TGTGCCAGCACTAGTAATCAGGGTGGGAGAGGCTACACCTTC
>NA|TRBJ2-3|NA|TRBV3-1/TRBV3-2
CASSQVGSTDTQYF
TGTGCCAGCAGCCAAGTCGGTAGCACAGATACGCAGTATTTT
>few|TRBJ1-6|NA|TRBV25-1
CASRVYSPLHF
TGTGCCAGCAGGGTATATTCACCCCTCCACTTT
>NA|TRBJ1-4|TRBD1|TRBV27
CASSTQGSNEKLFF
TGTGCCAGCAGTACACAGGGGTCTAATGAAAAACTGTTTTTT
>NA|TRBJ2-1|TRBD2|TRBV5-1
CASSLHFGGGASNEQFF
TGCGCCAGCAGCTTGCACTTTGGCGGGGGGGCCTCAAATGAGCAGTTCTTC
>NA|TRBJ1-6|NA|TRBV27
CASSLGEGFNSPLHF
TGTGCCAGCAGTCTAGGCGAGGGGTTTAATTCACCCCTCCACTTT
>NA|TRBJ2-1|TRBD2|TRBV11-3
CASSLVYGTSLEEQFF
TGTGCCAGCAGCTTAGTGTACGGGACTAGCCTGGAGGAGCAGTTCTTC
>NA|TRBJ1-6|NA|TRBV7-8
CASSPSGVGSPLHF
TGTGCCAGCAGCCCTTCGGGGGTAGGATCACCCCTCCACTTT
>few|TRBJ2-3|NA|TRBV2
CASSVRVAPDTQYF
TGTGCCAGCAGTGTTAGGGTCGCCCCAGATACGCAGTATTTT
>NA|TRBJ2-3|NA|TRBV28
CASSFFLGEAVSSTDTQYF
TGTGCCAGCAGTTTCTTCCTCGGGGAGGCAGTTAGCTCCACAGATACGCAGTATTTT
>few|TRBJ2-7|TRBD2|TRBV12-3/TRBV12-4
CASSLSGGYEQYF
TGTGCCAGCAGTTTATCGGGGGGCTACGAGCAGTACTTC
>NA|TRBJ2-7|NA|TRBV6-1
CASSETDSIYEQYF
TGTGCCAGCAGTGAGACAGACAGTATCTACGAGCAGTACTTC
>NA|TRBJ2-2|NA|TRBV5-6
CASSSGPHPGELFF
TGTGCCAGCAGCTCGGGACCCCATCCCGGGGAGCTGTTTTTT
>once|TRBJ2-7|NA|TRBV4-1
CASSQDYLSEQYF
TGCGCCAGCAGCCAAGATTACCTCAGCGAGCAGTACTTC
>NA|TRBJ1-5|NA|TRBV18
CASSPGEGNQPQHF
TGTGCCAGCTCACCAGGGGAGGGCAATCAGCCCCAGCATTTT
>once|TRBJ2-3|NA|TRBV5-1
CASSFGASTDTQYF
TGCGCCAGCAGTTTCGGGGCCAGCACAGATACGCAGTATTTT
>NA|TRBJ1-1|NA|TRBV4-2
CASSQVGTEAFF
TGTGCCAGCAGCCAAGTCGGGACGGAAGCTTTCTTT
>NA|TRBJ2-7|TRBD2|TRBV6-1
CASSEIGTSVRGEQYF
TGTGCCAGCAGTGAGATAGGGACTAGCGTACGAGGCGAGCAGTACTTC
>NA|TRBJ1-4|TRBD1|TRBV7-9
CASSATGQGSNEKLFF
TGTGCCAGCAGCGCCACCGGACAGGGCTCTAATGAAAAACTGTTTTTT
>NA|TRBJ2-6|TRBD2|TRBV19
CASSIGTSGGFSGANVLTF
TGTGCCAGTAGTATAGGTACTAGCGGGGGCTTCTCTGGGGCCAACGTCCTGACTTTC